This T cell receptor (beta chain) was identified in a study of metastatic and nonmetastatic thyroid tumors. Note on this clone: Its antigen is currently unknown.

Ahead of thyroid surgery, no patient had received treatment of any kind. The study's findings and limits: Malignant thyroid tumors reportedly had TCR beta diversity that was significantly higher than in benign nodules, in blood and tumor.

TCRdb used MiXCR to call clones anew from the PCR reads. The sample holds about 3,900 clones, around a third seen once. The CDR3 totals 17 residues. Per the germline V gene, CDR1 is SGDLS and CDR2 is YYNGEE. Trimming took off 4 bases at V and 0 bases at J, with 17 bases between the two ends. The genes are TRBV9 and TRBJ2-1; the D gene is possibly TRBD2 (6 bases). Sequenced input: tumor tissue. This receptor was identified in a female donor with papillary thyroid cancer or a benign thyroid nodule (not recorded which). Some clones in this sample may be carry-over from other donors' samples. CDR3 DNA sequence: TGTGCCAGCAGCCCTTTTAGCGGCGACGGCTCCTACAATGAGCAGTTCTTC. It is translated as CASSPFSGDGSYNEQFF.